What follows describes a single T cell receptor (beta chain). This specimen belongs to a study of T cell changes during pregnancy in multiple sclerosis. Produced via immunoSEQ multiplex PCR; TCRdb's table is partial and in-frame only. The sample contains around 100,000 clones, about nine tenths of which appear only once. The sample consisted of peripheral blood, taken in the second trimester of pregnancy. The TCR comes from a female donor in good health, enrolled as a control in a pregnancy study.

The CDR3 region has the DNA TGTGCCAGTAAGGACAGGGGTTGGAGTGAAAAACTGTTTTTT. Amino acids: CASKDRGWSEKLFF. The V call is TRBV19, the J call TRBJ1-4; 9 bases map to TRBD1. V gave up 7 bases and J gave up 7 bases; unmatched junction bases: 7. Germline CDR1 reads LNHDA; CDR2 reads SQIVND (reference sequence). This CDR3 contains 14 residues.